The next 20 T cell receptor beta chains were all read from a single sample in a study of T cell repertoires in cytomegalovirus infection. TCRdb redid the calling of the reads with MiXCR, one entry per CDR3 protein. The data contain over 300,000 distinct CDR3 sequences, 17% of them singletons. The material sequenced was PBMCs. The source of these receptors is a human donor in good health (CMV status not recorded). Some clones in this sample may be carry-over from other donors' samples.

The J gene is TRBJ1-5, the V gene TRBV4-3; maybe TRBD1 (5 bases). Germline CDR1 LGHNA, CDR2 YSLEER. The CDR3 totals 15 residues. V was shortened by 0 bases and J by 6 bases, with 12 bases between the two germline ends. CDR3 sequence: CASSQDSGQGQPQHF. In DNA form, the CDR3 reads TGCGCCAGCAGCCAAGACTCGGGGCAGGGTCAGCCCCAGCATTTT.

This clonotype was seen at least ten times. The V call is TRBV7-9, the J call TRBJ1-6; D call uncertain. V lost 5 bases and J lost 6, with 17 bases in between. The germline gives CDR1 SEHNR, CDR2 FQNEAQ (reference sequence). This CDR3 contains 16 residues. The CDR3 spells CASSTTRRGINSPLHF. CDR3 in DNA: TGTGCCAGCAGCACGACCCGCCGGGGAATTAATTCACCCCTCCACTTT.

This clonotype was recorded at least ten times. This rearrangement joins TRBV7-6 to TRBJ2-4; D is perhaps TRBD1 or TRBD2 (7 bases each). The CDR3 length is 17 residues. Germline lookup yields CDR1 SGHVS and CDR2 FNYEAQ. Deletions cut 5 bases from V and 1 base from J, with 18 bases between. The DNA for the CDR3 is TGTGCCAGCAGCAAAGATCCAGGGGGGGCGGCCAAAAACATTCAGTACTTC. Its protein product is CASSKDPGGAAKNIQYF. Full variable domain (rest looked up from reference TRBV7-6 and TRBJ2-4): GAGVSQSPRYKVTKRGQDVALRCDPISGHVSLYWYRQALGQGPEFLTYFNYEAQQDKSGLPNDRFSAERPEGSISTLTIQRTEQRDSAMYRCASSKDPGGAAKNIQYFGAGTRLSVL.

The CDR3 is CASSVNRFETQYF. The CDR3 DNA reads TGTGCCAGCAGCGTAAATAGGTTCGAGACCCAGTACTTC. V and J are TRBV9 and TRBJ2-5; unclear D gene. Between the trimmed V and J ends, which lost 1 base and 5 bases, there was a span of 9 bases. This CDR3 is 13 amino acids long. Germline lookup yields CDR1 SGDLS and CDR2 YYNGEE.

The rearrangement links TRBV12-3 or TRBV12-4 to TRBJ1-6; no clear D gene. The CDR3 consists of 11 residues. V was shortened by 2 bases and J by 15 bases, with 8 bases between the two germline ends. CDR3 sequence (DNA): TGTGCCAGCAGTTTATTTATGGACCTCCACTTT. This sequence encodes CASSLFMDLHF.

This clonotype was observed many times. The chain combines TRBV12-3 or TRBV12-4 with TRBJ1-6; the match to TRBD1 covers 7 bases. V dropped 4 bases and J dropped 7; count of bases not matched to a gene: 7. The CDR3 length is 15 residues. Here the CDR3 reads CASSSQTGPNSPLHF. The CDR3, as DNA: TGTGCCAGCAGTTCGCAGACAGGGCCGAATTCACCCCTCCACTTT.

This clonotype was recorded at least ten times. The rearrangement uses TRBV4-1 and TRBJ2-3, with 9 bases matching TRBD1. Looked up from germline, CDR1 is MGHRA and CDR2 is YSYEKL. Germline trimming cut 1 base from V and 3 bases from J; bases unmatched to any gene: 2. CDR3 size: 15 residues. CDR3 sequence reads: CASSQADRGTDTQYF. In DNA, the CDR3 is TGCGCCAGCAGCCAAGCTGACAGGGGGACAGATACGCAGTATTTT.

A few counts support this clonotype. The genes are TRBV11-2 and TRBJ2-1; D remains unclear. The CDR3 totals 15 residues. Trimming took 5 bases from V and 2 from J, leaving 13 bases between them. Germline CDR1 SGHAT, CDR2 FQNNGV. The CDR3 reads CASSGDPHAYNEQFF. In DNA, the CDR3 is TGTGCCAGCAGCGGTGACCCCCATGCCTACAATGAGCAGTTCTTC. The full variable domain, its missing parts supplied by reference TRBV11-2 and TRBJ2-1, is EAGVAQSPRYKIIEKRQSVAFWCNPISGHATLYWYQQILGQGPKLLIQFQNNGVVDDSQLPKDRFSAERLKGVDSTLKIQPAKLEDSAVYLCASSGDPHAYNEQFFGPGTRLTVL.

On this clonotype itself: Without the conserved terminal phenylalanine or tryptophan, this CDR3 likely stems from a read error. The V call is TRBV28, the J call TRBJ2-5, with D possibly matching TRBD1 (5 bases). Germline CDR1 and CDR2: MDHEN and SYDVKM. This CDR3 is built from 16 residues. V lost 2 bases to trimming and J lost 5 bases, with 18 bases between them. In DNA form, the CDR3 reads TGTGCCAGCAGTTTAGGGGCCGAAGAAAGAGTGGAGACCCAGTACGTC. Encoded protein: CASSLGAEERVETQYV.

The gene calls are TRBV4-1 and TRBJ2-1; 8 positions match TRBD2. V was pared by 3 bases and J by 0 bases, with 7 bases of the junction left unmatched. The CDR3 totals 17 residues. Germline CDR1 and CDR2: MGHRA and YSYEKL. CDR3 nucleotides: TGCGCCAGCAGCCATCGGAGCGGGGGCCCCTCCTACAATGAGCAGTTCTTC. Its translation: CASSHRSGGPSYNEQFF.

This clonotype was seen many times. V is TRBV7-2 and J is TRBJ2-6, with D possibly matching TRBD1 (6 bases). Trimming took 7 bases from V and 0 from J, leaving 16 bases between them. The CDR3 runs 17 residues. Germline values: CDR1 SGHTA, CDR2 FQGNSA. CDR3 loop: CASIRDIQYSGANVLTF. In DNA form, the CDR3 reads TGTGCCAGCATTCGGGACATACAGTACTCTGGGGCCAACGTCCTGACTTTC.

At least ten counts were recorded for this clonotype. The CDR3 bases are TGTGCCAGCAGCTTAGTCGGACTAACCCAAGAGACCCAGTACTTC. It encodes CASSLVGLTQETQYF. The chain links TRBV7-2 to TRBJ2-5; possible D gene TRBD2, 6 bases. V lost 1 base and J lost 1, with 10 bases in between. Germline V gene sequence: CDR1 SGHTA, CDR2 FQGNSA. CDR3 length equals 15 residues. Based on the CDR3 plus reference TRBV7-2 and TRBJ2-5, the full variable domain is GAGVSQSPSNKVTEKGKDVELRCDPISGHTALYWYRQSLGQGLEFLIYFQGNSAPDKSGLPSDRFSAERTGGSVSTLTIQRTQQEDSAVYLCASSLVGLTQETQYFGPGTRLLVL.

This clonotype was detected ten times or more. This chain links TRBV12-3 or TRBV12-4 with TRBJ2-7, with 7 bases lining up with TRBD2. V dropped 2 bases and J dropped 7; count of bases not matched to a gene: 17. The CDR3 extends over 17 amino acids. The CDR3 spells CASSLNFGTTPSEEQYF. CDR3 coding DNA: TGTGCCAGCAGTTTAAATTTCGGGACTACCCCTTCTGAGGAGCAGTACTTC.

This clonotype has a single count. This may be a read error, as it is one base from a much larger clone. V and J are TRBV7-6 and TRBJ2-7; D gene ambiguous. From germline, CDR1 is SGHVS and CDR2 FNYEAQ. There are 16 residues in the CDR3. V was cut by 3 bases and J by 1 base, with 16 bases left in between. The CDR3 here is CASSFPGDEWSYEQYF. The DNA of the CDR3 is TGTGCCAGCAGCTTCCCCGGAGACGAATGGTCCTACGAGCAGTACTTC.

This clonotype occurred a few times. The chain joins TRBV6-8 to TRBJ2-7; TRBD1 is a possible D gene (6 bases). V was clipped by 6 bases and J by 2 bases, with 11 bases between them. This CDR3 contains 13 residues. From germline, CDR1 is MNHGY and CDR2 SAAAGT. The CDR3 reads CASRRQEAYEQYF. For the CDR3, the DNA is TGTGCCAGCAGGAGACAGGAGGCCTACGAGCAGTACTTC.

V and J are TRBV29-1 and TRBJ2-5; 7 positions agree with TRBD1. After removal of 3 bases from V and 2 bases from J, the junction contained 3 bases not matched to a gene. The CDR3 contains 13 residues. The germline V gene has CDR1 SQVTM and CDR2 ANQGSEA. CDR3 sequence (DNA): TGCAGCGTTGACACAGGGGCGCAAGAGACCCAGTACTTC. Translated, it gives CSVDTGAQETQYF.

This clonotype was counted many times. The chain uses TRBV5-4 and TRBJ1-4, with a weak D call TRBD1 (6 bases). CDR3 length: 13 amino acids. The germline V gene has CDR1 SGHNT and CDR2 YYREEE (reference sequence). The ends were cut back, 4 bases at V and 7 bases at J, with 11 bases in the middle. As DNA, the CDR3 is TGTGCCAGCAGCGGGACATTAGGTGAAAAACTGTTTTTT. Translated, it gives CASSGTLGEKLFF.

This sequence joins TRBV19 and TRBJ2-7; D uncertain. Germline lookup yields CDR1 LNHDA and CDR2 SQIVND (reference sequence). The CDR3 is made up of 15 amino acids. Trimming left V 4 bases short and J 5 bases short, with 18 bases between. The chain's CDR3 is CASSKVTASRDEQYF. In DNA form, the CDR3 reads TGTGCCAGTAGTAAAGTCACAGCTAGTAGGGACGAGCAGTACTTC.

CDR3 region: CASSQVRGGVSTDTQYF. CDR3 in DNA: TGTGCCAGCAGCCAAGTCAGGGGGGGAGTTAGCACAGATACGCAGTATTTT. The rearrangement joins TRBV4-2 to TRBJ2-3; D tentatively fits TRBD1 or TRBD2 (7 bases each). V lost 1 base to trimming and J lost 0 bases, with 14 bases between them. CDR1 LGHNA and CDR2 YNFKEQ come from the germline V gene. The CDR3 extends over 17 amino acids.

The table lists this clonotype with many counts. The CDR3 loop reads CASSLVHSNQPQHF. The CDR3 coding sequence is TGTGCCAGCAGCTTAGTCCATAGCAATCAGCCCCAGCATTTT. This chain connects TRBV7-2 to TRBJ1-5; no clear D gene. The germline V gene has CDR1 SGHTA and CDR2 FQGNSA. Trimming took off 1 base at V and 0 bases at J, with 4 bases between the two ends. The CDR3 sequence is 14 residues long.